The TCR beta chain under discussion was sequenced for a study of blood T cell repertoires in COVID-19. Sequenced by immunoSEQ multiplex PCR; TCRdb stores in-frame clones only, minus some. The table shows approximately 270,000 clones, with over 75% occurring only once. This clonotype originated in a man aged 40-50 years who had recovered from COVID-19. Sequenced sample: PBMCs or T cells enriched from blood (not recorded which).

The CDR3 nucleotides are TGTGCCAGCAGCCGGGAGGGACTAGCGGAGTACGAGCAGTACTTC. It yields the protein CASSREGLAEYEQYF. The V call is TRBV7-6, the J call TRBJ2-7; 11 nucleotides line up with TRBD2. V was pared by 5 bases and J by 4 bases, with 7 bases of the junction left unmatched. Germline V gene sequence: CDR1 SGHVS, CDR2 FNYEAQ. There are 15 residues in the CDR3.